The 24 T cell receptor beta chains presented below share a single source sample, sequenced in a study of regulatory T cells in long-lasting Graves disease. Regarding time point: newly diagnosed GD, antithyroid drugs for less than 3 months. Isolated PBMC RNA provided the starting material for the TCR library. Construction of TCR beta libraries relied on iRepertoire HTBI primers and on Arm-PCR targeting CDR3 regions. TCRdb redid the calling of the multiplex PCR reads with MiXCR, one entry per CDR3 protein. The sample yields 400,000 to 500,000 distinct CDR3 sequences, 16% seen once. In addition, the sample was reused for a study of T cells in Graves' hyperthyroidism and ophthalmopathy.

The material sequenced was peripheral blood mononuclear cells (PBMCs), taken at new diagnosis, from a patient treated with antithyroid drugs. These receptors were collected from a woman under 30 with Graves disease.

This clonotype was found once. This sequence joins TRBV3-1 and TRBJ1-6; 10 bases align to TRBD1. CDR3 length equals 15 residues. The J segment lost 10 bases and the V segment lost 4 bases, leaving 7 bases of the junction unmatched. Germline V lookup: CDR1 LGHDT, CDR2 YNNKEL (reference sequence). In DNA form, the CDR3 reads TGTGCCAGCAGCCCAGGGACAGGGGAGACGTCACCCCTCCACTTT. This gives the protein CASSPGTGETSPLHF.

At least ten counts were recorded for this clonotype. The chain links TRBV28 to TRBJ1-6; 8 nucleotides agree with TRBD1. CDR1 is MDHEN, CDR2 SYDVKM, per germline. Unmatched junction bases numbered 7, after V lost 6 bases and J lost 6 bases. The CDR3 runs to 15 residues. In DNA form, the CDR3 reads TGTGCCAGCAGCCCCAGGGGGCGGATTAATTCACCCCTCCACTTT. Its protein is CASSPRGRINSPLHF.

This clonotype was counted between two and nine times. The junction does not match germline at one end; this may be a read error. The chain is built from TRBV7-7 and TRBJ2-5, with D perhaps TRBD1 (6 bases). Germline loops: CDR1 SSHAT, CDR2 FNYEAQ (reference sequence). CDR3 length equals 15 residues. The CDR3 is CASSLVRTERETQYF. The CDR3 coding sequence is TGTGCTAGCAGCTTAGTACGGACAGAGAGGGAGACCCAGTACTTC.

This clonotype came up many times. The V call is TRBV29-1, the J call TRBJ2-3; 8 nucleotides line up with TRBD2. This CDR3 has 14 amino acids. After removal of 4 bases from V and 4 bases from J, the junction contained 7 bases not matched to a gene. CDR1 is SQVTM, CDR2 ANQGSEA, per germline. The CDR3 spells CSVVVAGGSDTQYF. CDR3 sequence (DNA): TGCAGCGTTGTAGTGGCGGGAGGCTCAGATACGCAGTATTTT.

This clonotype was found many times. The V call is TRBV20-1, the J call TRBJ1-5, with 9 positions matching TRBD1. V dropped 5 bases and J dropped 6; count of bases not matched to a gene: 11. Germline CDR1 and CDR2: DFQATT and SNEGSKA (reference sequence). The CDR3 length is 15 residues. CDR3 sequence: CSAVVGGTGSQPQHF. Written as DNA, the CDR3 is TGCAGTGCTGTCGTTGGTGGGACAGGGTCTCAGCCCCAGCATTTT.

This clonotype was counted at least ten times. The chain links TRBV11-1 to TRBJ2-3; weak D call: TRBD2 (5 bases). Germline values: CDR1 SGHAT, CDR2 FQDESV (reference sequence). This CDR3 region has 15 residues. The V end lost 2 bases, the J end lost 3 bases, and 12 bases lay between the germline ends. CDR3 loop: CASSLSPGSTDTQYF. The CDR3 coding sequence is TGTGCCAGCAGCTTAAGTCCGGGATCGACAGATACGCAGTATTTT.

V usage is TRBV2 and J usage is TRBJ2-5, with D perhaps matching TRBD2 (6 bases). This CDR3 has 13 residues. Trimming stripped 5 bases from V and 3 bases from J, with 10 bases between. CDR1 and CDR2 from the germline V gene are SNHLY and FYNNEI. CDR3 protein: CASSPQREETQYF. The CDR3, as DNA: TGTGCCAGCAGTCCACAGCGGGAAGAGACCCAGTACTTC.

Only a few counts were recorded for this clonotype. This rearrangement joins TRBV5-1 to TRBJ2-3; 8 bases align to TRBD2. The V gene's germline CDR1 is SGHRS and CDR2 YFSETQ. The CDR3 spans 15 residues. After removal of 0 bases from V and 4 bases from J, the junction contained 4 bases not matched to a gene. DNA for the CDR3: TGCGCCAGCAGCTTGGACGGGAGGGGGGCAGATACGCAGTATTTT. Translated, it gives CASSLDGRGADTQYF.

To note about this clonotype: Compared with germline, one end of the junction differs, possibly owing to a read error. The rearrangement joins TRBV5-1 to TRBJ2-7; the match to TRBD1 covers 8 bases. The CDR3 extends over 15 amino acids. The germline V gene has CDR1 SGHRS and CDR2 YFSETQ. As DNA, the CDR3 is TGCGCCAGCAGTTCAGGACAGGGCGAATTCTACGAGCAGTGCTTC. Translating it yields CASSSGQGEFYEQCF. Supplemented by reference TRBV5-1 and TRBJ2-7, the full variable domain reads KAGVTQTPRYLIKTRGQQVTLSCSPISGHRSVSWYQQTPGQGLQFLFEYFSETQRNKGNFPGRFSGRQFSNSRSEMNVSTLELGDSALYLCASSSGQGEFYEQCFGPGTRLTVT.

This clonotype was found many times. The chain recombines TRBV7-9 with TRBJ2-5; no definite D call. This CDR3 contains 12 residues. The germline CDR1 and CDR2 sequences are SEHNR and FQNEAQ (reference sequence). The V gene lost 2 bases and the J gene lost 5 bases, with 6 bases spanning the gap. CDR3: CASSLSMETQYF. The CDR3 nucleotides read TGTGCCAGCAGCTTATCAATGGAGACCCAGTACTTC.

The rearrangement joins TRBV15 to TRBJ2-1; 7 bases agree with TRBD1. J lost 7 bases, V lost 3 bases, and 9 bases had no gene match. The germline V gene encodes CDR1 LNHNV and CDR2 YYDKDF (reference sequence). The CDR3 contains 15 residues. The CDR3 is CATSSYKQGLNEQFF. CDR3 DNA sequence: TGTGCCACCAGCAGTTATAAACAGGGGTTAAATGAGCAGTTCTTC. The complete variable domain, with remaining parts taken from reference TRBV15 and TRBJ2-1, reads DAMVIQNPRYQVTQFGKPVTLSCSQTLNHNVMYWYQQKSSQAPKLLFHYYDKDFNNEADTPDNFQSRRPNTSFCFLDIRSPGLGDTAMYLCATSSYKQGLNEQFFGPGTRLTVL.

This clonotype was seen many times. The rearrangement links TRBV28 to TRBJ2-7, with D possibly matching TRBD2 (5 bases). The V end was cut by 2 bases, the J end by 3 bases, with 17 bases between. CDR1 and CDR2 (germline): MDHEN, SYDVKM. This CDR3 has 16 amino acids. The CDR3 sequence is CASSLGGHSTYYEQYF. CDR3 coding DNA: TGTGCCAGCAGTTTAGGAGGTCACTCCACCTACTACGAGCAGTACTTC.

The rearrangement uses TRBV29-1 and TRBJ1-1; possibly TRBD1 for D (6 bases). Trimming pared 7 bases from V and 7 bases from J, leaving 16 bases between. The CDR3 spans 12 residues. The germline CDR1 and CDR2 sequences are SQVTM and ANQGSEA. The CDR3 region is CSAIGQGFEAFF. CDR3 DNA: TGCAGCGCCATTGGGCAGGGGTTTGAAGCTTTCTTT.

This clonotype was observed a few times. The chain recombines TRBV7-9 with TRBJ1-6; D ambiguous. The V end was cut by 5 bases, the J end by 0 bases, with 11 bases between. CDR3 length: 16 residues. Germline-derived CDR1 and CDR2 are SEHNR and FQNEAQ (reference sequence). CDR3 protein: CASSHTRSSYNSPLHF. The CDR3 DNA sequence: TGTGCCAGCAGCCATACACGGAGCTCCTATAATTCACCCCTCCACTTT.

The genes are TRBV27 and TRBJ1-5; no reliable D call. The CDR3 runs 13 residues. Per germline, CDR1 MNHEY and CDR2 SMNVEV (reference sequence). Trimming removed 0 bases from V and 5 bases from J, with 5 bases in between. CDR3 sequence reads: CASSLSVHQPQHF. CDR3 nucleotide sequence: TGTGCCAGCAGTTTATCGGTGCATCAGCCCCAGCATTTT.

A word on this clonotype: This likely reflects a read error, since a far larger clone is one base away. CDR3 loop: CAGSLGQGYEQFF. In DNA form, the CDR3 reads TGTGCCGGCAGCTTAGGACAGGGTTATGAGCAGTTCTTC. The chain joins TRBV7-6 to TRBJ2-1, with TRBD1 identical over 8 bases. The germline V gene has CDR1 SGHVS and CDR2 FNYEAQ. The CDR3 spans 13 residues.

The J gene is TRBJ2-1, the V gene TRBV4-3, with D perhaps matching TRBD1 or TRBD2 (5 bases each). The CDR3 has 16 amino acids. Trimming took off 0 bases at V and 10 bases at J, with 19 bases between the two ends. Germline V gene data show CDR1 as LGHNA and CDR2 as YSLEER. CDR3 nucleotide sequence: TGCGCCAGCAGCCAAGATTTGGGGGATTGGCATGAGGAGCAGTTCTTC. This sequence encodes CASSQDLGDWHEEQFF.

This clonotype was found a few times. The chain has TRBV3-1 and TRBJ2-2, with D possibly matching TRBD2 (6 bases). CDR3 length equals 15 residues. Germline CDR1 reads LGHDT; CDR2 reads YNNKEL (reference sequence). The V end lost 0 bases, the J end lost 5 bases, and 10 bases lay between the germline ends. The CDR3 sequence: CASSQEMGGTGELFF. CDR3 in DNA: TGTGCCAGCAGCCAAGAGATGGGAGGAACCGGGGAGCTGTTTTTT.

At least ten counts were recorded for this clonotype. This sequence joins TRBV5-4 and TRBJ2-3; D is undetermined. CDR3 length: 15 amino acids. V shed 0 bases and J shed 3 bases, with 11 bases lying between them. Germline V gene lookup returns CDR1 SGHNT and CDR2 YYREEE (reference sequence). CDR3 sequence: CASSLEDVLTDTQYF. The CDR3 DNA sequence: TGTGCCAGCAGCTTGGAGGACGTACTGACAGATACGCAGTATTTT.

Comment on this clonotype: No conserved phenylalanine or tryptophan ends this CDR3, so it is likely a read error. The DNA is omitted, as the CDR3 cannot be located on it reliably, and the CDR3 follows TCRdb's listing. This chain connects TRBV5-1 to TRBJ2-5; the table calls TRBD1, which could not be checked here. Germline V lookup: CDR1 SGHRS, CDR2 YFSETQ. The CDR3 is 16 amino acids in total, end residues counted. The CDR3 loop is CASSFRTGTYQETEYL.

V usage is TRBV28 and J usage is TRBJ2-1; D unresolved. CDR1 is MDHEN and CDR2 is SYDVKM in the germline V gene. V gave up 9 bases and J gave up 0 bases, with 12 bases separating them. The CDR3 has 14 residues. The CDR3 spells CASKYTISYNEQFF. For the CDR3, the DNA is TGTGCCAGTAAATACACAATCTCCTACAATGAGCAGTTCTTC.

V and J are TRBV6-1 and TRBJ1-5; TRBD1 might be the D (5 bases). V was pared by 7 bases and J by 6 bases, with 16 bases between. CDR3 length: 14 residues. CDR1 is MNHNS, CDR2 SASEGT, per germline. CDR3 loop: CASNKAGSGQPQHF. DNA of the CDR3: TGTGCCAGCAACAAGGCAGGGAGCGGTCAGCCCCAGCATTTT.

This clonotype came up many times. The chain carries TRBV20-1 and TRBJ2-5; D could derive from TRBD1 or TRBD2 (5 bases each). Trimming left V 2 bases short and J 4 bases short, with 17 bases between. Germline values: CDR1 DFQATT, CDR2 SNEGSKA (reference sequence). The CDR3 is 15 residues long. Here the CDR3 DNA reads TGCAGTGCTAGACCTTCGAGGGGCGCGGGAGAGACCCAGTACTTC. Translating it yields CSARPSRGAGETQYF.

This clonotype was seen repeatedly, ten times or more. The rearrangement links TRBV7-9 to TRBJ2-1; D is perhaps TRBD1 (6 bases). CDR3 size: 13 residues. V was shortened by 8 bases and J by 5 bases, with 13 bases between the two germline ends. Germline-derived CDR1 and CDR2 are SEHNR and FQNEAQ (reference sequence). The CDR3 DNA follows: TGTGCCAGCCTCCTAGGGGGTGACAATGAGCAGTTCTTC. Amino acids: CASLLGGDNEQFF.